This T cell receptor (beta chain) was obtained from a study of blood T cell repertoires in COVID-19 (dated by TCRdb to the early 2020s). Regarding the research as a whole: The collaborator samples originated in the United States, Italy and Spain and spanned the acute and convalescent phases of COVID-19. The material from the prospective study consisted of cDNA or gDNA derived from T cells, B-cell-depleted T cells, or PBMCs. Deeply sampled blood TCRbeta repertoires from subjects exposed to, actively infected with, or recovered from COVID-19 were included in the dataset. The repertoires were released in a freely available public database intended as a resource for research on the immune response to SARS-CoV-2. Samples were obtained from the ongoing ImmuneRACE study (first 160 participants) and from about 1,300 subjects provided by 6 global collaborators. A de-identified subject ID, COVID-19 status, age in years and sex were almost always included in the sample metadata. HLA class I and class II types, where available, came from metadata supplied by the sample provider rather than from assay-based typing. What the work shows at the level of the full study, not this receptor alone: The quantity of clinical and demographic metadata differed by source and by participant and was supplied without curation.

Enrolling through a virtual design, the prospective study's participants ranged in age from roughly 18 to 95 years and lived across some 23 United States geographic areas. To assign participants to cohorts, the prospective study relied on clinical history that participants themselves reported in a screening survey and a study questionnaire. For ImmuneRACE Cohort 3, a participant was defined as recovered based on two consecutive negative NP/OP PCR tests, clearance by a healthcare professional, or resolution of symptoms. In the prospective study, whole blood, serum and a nasopharyngeal or oropharyngeal swab were collected from each participant by mobile phlebotomists. Participants in the prospective study had the option to provide additional blood draws and questionnaires over a 2-month period. Prospective study blood samples were shipped either frozen or at room temperature before DNA extraction.

TCRbeta CDR3 regions were amplified from genomic DNA using the immunoSEQ Assay, a bias-controlled multiplex PCR. From the authors' description of their analysis: Nucleated cell counts per sample were estimated from amplification of reference gene primers within the assay. To quantify the absolute abundance of each unique TCRbeta CDR3 rearrangement, sequence reads were collapsed and filtered. For each sample, productive Simpson clonality was calculated as the square root of Simpson's diversity index across productive rearrangements. As stored in TCRdb, this immuneACCESS dataset retains in-frame rearrangements with V and J assigned. A fraction of the clones does not appear; measured against another copy, unresolved V genes explain less than half of the discrepancy, and the remainder lacks a known reason. The V and J calls and clone size come from that table; D and trimming were worked out from the DNA. Present in this sample are over 110,000 clones, around 87% of which were seen just once. About 11% of the sample is taken by the ten largest.

CDR1 and CDR2 (SEHNR, FQNEAQ) derive from the germline V gene (reference sequence). The CDR3 numbers 15 residues from cysteine through phenylalanine. Only the CDR3 DNA is retained, 45 bases long and in frame from the first base. V lost 6 bases and J lost 2 bases, and the count of bases not matched to a germline gene is 7. In the case of this clone: The antigen it binds to is not known. No quality values exist for individual bases; no much larger clone is one base distant.

The V gene is TRBV7-9 and the J gene is TRBJ2-1, with 7 central nucleotides matching TRBD1. The receptor was derived from a man in his 60s who had recovered from COVID-19. Sequenced input: PBMCs or T cells enriched from blood (not recorded which). The CDR3 reads CASSKRDRTYNEQFF. In nucleotide form, the sequence is TGTGCCAGCAGTAAACGGGACAGAACCTACAATGAGCAGTTCTTC.